Following are 26 T cell receptor beta chains from one sample sequenced in a study of shared clonotypes between healthy human individuals (dated by TCRdb to 2020 to 2021). Receptors were amplified or captured by the immunoSEQ multiplex PCR assay. Entries here come from immuneACCESS through TCRdb and include only in-frame sequences with V and J called. Some clones fail to appear in such tables; in the studies checked, an unresolved V gene covers under half of the shortfall, and the cause of the remainder is unknown. The sample table contains 2,500,000 or so clones; only one count was recorded for less than 95% of them. Of the sample, 0.3% to 0.4% falls within the top ten clones. The specimen was naive CD4+ T cells from PBMCs. The label giving this sample's cell subset or site can be read as: CD45RA+ positively selected. The origin of the receptors is a man between 18 and 29 years old in good health. Some clones in this sample may be carry-over from other donors' samples.

With regard to this clone: Other DNA sequences of this sample code for an identical CDR3. The V gene is TRBV9, the J gene TRBJ2-1, with a possible D match to TRBD2 (6 bases). This CDR3 spans 15 amino acids. V lost 0 bases and J lost 4, with 11 bases in between. Per germline, CDR1 SGDLS and CDR2 YYNGEE. The CDR3 sequence: CASSVVGGPYNEQFF. As DNA, the CDR3 is TGTGCCAGCAGCGTAGTGGGGGGTCCATACAATGAGCAGTTCTTC.

This clone has a handful of counts. The chain has TRBV18 and TRBJ1-5, with TRBD1 matching over 8 bases. The CDR3 covers 17 residues. The ends lost 2 bases at V and 11 bases at J; junction bases unmatched: 17. Per germline, CDR1 KGHSH and CDR2 LQKENI. Here the CDR3 reads CASSPRTLRGRGQSQHF. In DNA form, the CDR3 reads TGTGCCAGCTCACCAAGGACCCTCCGGGGCAGGGGGCAGTCCCAGCATTTT.

The rearrangement links TRBV7-3 to TRBJ2-5; 7 bases line up with TRBD2. After removal of 4 bases from V and 4 bases from J, the junction contained 9 bases not matched to a gene. The CDR3 is made up of 15 amino acids. Per the germline V gene, CDR1 is SGHTA and CDR2 is FQGTGA. The CDR3 here is CASSSVGGSAETQYF. In nucleotides, the CDR3 is TGTGCCAGCAGCTCCGTGGGCGGGAGCGCAGAGACCCAGTACTTC.

This chain uses TRBV9 with TRBJ2-2; 8 bases align to TRBD1. Germline CDR1 and CDR2: SGDLS and YYNGEE. This CDR3 comprises 16 residues. V shed 3 bases, J shed 6 bases, and the junction held 10 bases outside the gene matches. CDR3 region: CASSADRGPIAGELFF. The CDR3 nucleotides are TGTGCCAGCAGCGCCGACAGGGGACCGATAGCCGGGGAGCTGTTTTTT.

The chain joins TRBV7-3 to TRBJ2-1; 13 positions match TRBD2. The CDR3 consists of 16 residues. The junction had 5 bases not matched to a gene; V was cut back by 5 bases and J by 4 bases. Germline-derived CDR1 and CDR2 are SGHTA and FQGTGA. Here the CDR3 DNA reads TGTGCCAGCAGCACTAGCGGGAGGGCGGGTTACAATGAGCAGTTCTTC. Amino acids: CASSTSGRAGYNEQFF.

The genes are TRBV5-1 and TRBJ1-2; possible D gene TRBD1, 5 bases. With 0 bases removed from V and 8 bases from J, the gap between germline ends came to 11 bases. Germline CDR1 and CDR2: SGHRS and YFSETQ. There are 13 residues in the CDR3. CDR3: CASSLEAGSGYTF. In DNA, the CDR3 is TGCGCCAGCAGCTTGGAGGCAGGGTCAGGCTACACCTTC.

This chain connects TRBV14 to TRBJ2-4; 8 nucleotides match TRBD1. The CDR3 totals 14 residues. Per the germline V gene, CDR1 is SGHDN and CDR2 is FVKESK. J lost 8 bases, V lost 4 bases, and 7 bases had no gene match. Written as DNA, the CDR3 is TGTGCCAGCAGCCCACGACAGGGGAGGTACATTCAGTACTTC. It specifies CASSPRQGRYIQYF.

The J gene is TRBJ2-2, the V gene TRBV6-5; D is uncertain. CDR3 length equals 12 residues. Germline loops: CDR1 MNHEY, CDR2 SVGAGI. With 2 bases removed from V and 7 bases from J, the gap between germline ends came to 5 bases. The CDR3 DNA reads as TGTGCCAGCAGTTACATGGGCGGGGAGCTGTTTTTT. Translation gives CASSYMGGELFF.

Comment on this clone: The same CDR3 is also encoded by other DNA sequences in this sample. The chain has TRBV5-1 and TRBJ1-1; no definite D call. The CDR3 contains 14 residues. Germline V CDR1 and CDR2: SGHRS, YFSETQ. Trimming removed 1 base from V and 0 bases from J, with 7 bases in between. DNA of the CDR3: TGCGCCAGCAGCTTGAGAGTAATGAACACTGAAGCTTTCTTT. Protein sequence: CASSLRVMNTEAFF.

The rearrangement uses TRBV5-6 and TRBJ1-1; 7 nucleotides match TRBD1. Trimming removed 4 bases from V and 7 bases from J; junction bases left unmatched: 13. The CDR3 is 15 amino acids. Germline V gene sequence: CDR1 SGHDT, CDR2 YYEEEE. CDR3 DNA sequence: TGTGCCAGCAGCCTGAGGTGGAGGGGGCCTAATGAAGCTTTCTTT. Translating it yields CASSLRWRGPNEAFF.

The chain combines TRBV10-2 with TRBJ2-2; no reliable D call. CDR1 WSHSY and CDR2 SAAADI come from the germline V gene. Trimming took off 2 bases at V and 2 bases at J, with 6 bases between the two ends. CDR3 size: 14 residues. CDR3 sequence: CASSEAPNTGELFF. The CDR3 region has the DNA TGCGCCAGCAGTGAGGCCCCAAACACCGGGGAGCTGTTTTTT.

To note about this clone: Other DNA sequences in the same sample also yield this CDR3. The rearrangement joins TRBV5-1 to TRBJ1-5, with D possibly matching TRBD1 (6 bases). The CDR3 sequence is 15 residues long. The germline CDR1 and CDR2 sequences are SGHRS and YFSETQ. Trimming cost V 0 bases and J 3 bases, with 10 bases left between them. The CDR3 loop reads CASSLDGQNNQPQHF. CDR3 sequence (DNA): TGCGCCAGCAGCTTGGACGGACAGAACAATCAGCCCCAGCATTTT.

The gene calls are TRBV5-1 and TRBJ1-4; a possible D gene is TRBD1 (5 bases). CDR1 and CDR2 from the germline V gene are SGHRS and YFSETQ. Trimming cost V 4 bases and J 4 bases, with 14 bases left between them. The CDR3 spans 15 residues. DNA of the CDR3: TGCGCCAGCAGCAGGATTGACAGAGATAATGAAAAACTGTTTTTT. It translates to CASSRIDRDNEKLFF.

This clone was seen only a few times. The chain has TRBV27 and TRBJ1-5; D is ambiguous. Trimming removed 5 bases from V and 0 bases from J, with 8 bases in between. The CDR3 consists of 14 residues. Germline CDR1 is MNHEY and CDR2 is SMNVEV (reference sequence). Here the CDR3 DNA reads TGTGCCAGCAGTGACGGTAATAGCAATCAGCCCCAGCATTTT. Its protein product is CASSDGNSNQPQHF.

The chain is built from TRBV5-6 and TRBJ2-6; 11 positions match TRBD1. This CDR3 has 17 amino acids. With 2 bases clipped from V and 1 base from J, the junction kept 2 bases outside the gene matches. CDR1 and CDR2 from the germline V gene are SGHDT and YYEEEE. The CDR3 nucleotides read TGTGCCAGCAGCTTTAGGGACAGGGGGTCTGGGGCCAACGTCCTGACTTTC. Encoded protein: CASSFRDRGSGANVLTF.

This clone appeared a single time. This sequence joins TRBV30 and TRBJ2-1; the match to TRBD2 covers 7 bases. Trimming took 5 bases from V and 9 from J; bases not matched to a gene: 13. The germline CDR1 and CDR2 sequences are GTSNPN and SVGIG (reference sequence). CDR3 length equals 14 residues. CDR3 nucleotides: TGTGCCTGGGTTGGAGGGAGGGTTTCGGGTGAGCAGTTCTTC. Its translation: CAWVGGRVSGEQFF.

For the CDR3, the DNA is TGCGCCAGCAGCCAAGACTCGTTCGGAAATCAGCCCCAGCATTTT. Protein: CASSQDSFGNQPQHF. V and J are TRBV4-3 and TRBJ1-5; D remains ambiguous. The CDR3 is 15 amino acids. V was clipped by 0 bases and J by 4 bases, with 10 bases between them. Germline-derived CDR1 and CDR2 are LGHNA and YSLEER.

The chain combines TRBV28 with TRBJ2-1; D is possibly TRBD2 (7 bases). Trimming shortened V by 4 bases and J by 7 bases, and 14 bases separated the two germline ends. Germline loops: CDR1 MDHEN, CDR2 SYDVKM. This CDR3 spans 14 amino acids. The CDR3 spells CASSSGGSMNEQFF. For the CDR3, the DNA is TGTGCCAGCAGTTCGGGGGGCTCTATGAATGAGCAGTTCTTC.

This chain joins TRBV21-1 and TRBJ2-3; no check of the table's D call, TRBD2, against the DNA was made. TRBV21-1 is a pseudogene segment. This CDR3 region has 15 residues. The CDR3 nucleotides are TGTGCCAGTACACTAGCGGGAGGAGGGCGTGATACGCAGTATTTT. Its protein is CASTLAGGGRDTQYF.

The chain joins TRBV28 to TRBJ2-5; TRBD2 aligns across 8 bases. The CDR3 is made up of 15 amino acids. Losses at the gene ends were 6 bases for V and 4 bases for J; bases not matched to a gene: 10. Germline V lookup: CDR1 MDHEN, CDR2 SYDVKM. The CDR3 region has the DNA TGTGCCAGCAGCAAAGCTAGTGCGGGGGGAGAGACCCAGTACTTC. Encoded protein: CASSKASAGGETQYF.

This chain joins TRBV11-2 and TRBJ2-7; 12 bases are a match to TRBD1. The CDR3 consists of 15 residues. V shed 1 base, J shed 6 bases, and the junction held 4 bases outside the gene matches. CDR1 is SGHAT, CDR2 FQNNGV, per germline. The CDR3 DNA sequence: TGTGCCAGCAGCTTAGTTGGGACAGGGGGCCCCGAGCAGTACTTC. As protein: CASSLVGTGGPEQYF.

The chain couples TRBV7-9 to TRBJ2-1, with TRBD1 matching 10 bases. Germline V gene lookup returns CDR1 SEHNR and CDR2 FQNEAQ (reference sequence). CDR3 length equals 15 residues. Unmatched junction bases numbered 12, after V lost 6 bases and J lost 10 bases. CDR3 residues: CASSPPWDRGWEQFF. The CDR3, as DNA: TGTGCCAGCAGTCCCCCCTGGGACAGGGGTTGGGAGCAGTTCTTC.

The gene calls are TRBV14 and TRBJ1-3, with D possibly TRBD1 on 5 matching bases. Trimming left V 4 bases short and J 4 bases short, with 11 bases between. This CDR3 has 14 residues. Germline V gives CDR1 SGHDN, CDR2 FVKESK. The CDR3: CASSLGTQGNTIYF. In DNA form, the CDR3 reads TGTGCCAGCAGCCTCGGGACTCAAGGAAACACCATATATTTT.

The chain has TRBV7-8 and TRBJ1-2, with a tentative D call TRBD1 (5 bases). The V gene lost 3 bases and the J gene lost 8 bases, with 19 bases spanning the gap. Germline V lookup: CDR1 SGHVS, CDR2 FQNEAQ. The CDR3 runs 15 residues. In nucleotides, the CDR3 is TGTGCCAGCAGCTTGTCCGGGACGTCTCAAGGAGGCTACACCTTC. This encodes CASSLSGTSQGGYTF.

J is TRBJ2-1 and V is TRBV5-5; the D is unclear. Germline CDR1 is SGHKS and CDR2 is YYEKEE (reference sequence). Trimming left V 0 bases short and J 0 bases short, with 7 bases between. The CDR3 consists of 15 residues. The CDR3 spells CASSLASTSYNEQFF. CDR3 coding DNA: TGTGCCAGCAGCTTGGCATCTACCTCCTACAATGAGCAGTTCTTC.

This rearrangement joins TRBV15 to TRBJ2-7; D gene uncertain. V was clipped by 0 bases and J by 7 bases, with 13 bases between them. This CDR3 is built from 14 residues. The germline V gene encodes CDR1 LNHNV and CDR2 YYDKDF (reference sequence). CDR3 in amino acids: CATSRDLVLPEQYF. CDR3 sequence (DNA): TGTGCCACCAGCAGAGATCTGGTCCTACCGGAGCAGTACTTC.